This TCR beta chain was captured in a study of T cell responses to AZD1222 COVID-19 vaccine. The CDR3 consists of 13 residues. The V end lost 11 bases, the J end lost 5 bases, and 19 bases lay between the germline ends. From germline, CDR1 is MNHEY and CDR2 SMNVEV (reference sequence). Assay used: immunoSEQ multiplex PCR; TCRdb lists only in-frame clones, some missing. The table has around 120,000 clones, roughly 87% seen once. In this sample, this clone turned up once. No antigen is known for it. Study results and limitations: A reported finding is that nearly half of spike-specific TCRs target unmutated variant regions. Spike-specific TCR depth and breadth grew after two AZD1222 doses. Spike-wide vaccine-associated CD4 TCRs dominated at 160-218 and 743-854.

This TCR derives from an adult in good health. The chain joins TRBV27 to TRBJ2-7; D not resolved. Source: peripheral blood, taken on day 0 of AZD1222 vaccination. The CDR3 DNA reads TGTGCCTGCCGGGCAGTAGGCGAGGACGAGCAGTACTTC. The encoded protein is CACRAVGEDEQYF.